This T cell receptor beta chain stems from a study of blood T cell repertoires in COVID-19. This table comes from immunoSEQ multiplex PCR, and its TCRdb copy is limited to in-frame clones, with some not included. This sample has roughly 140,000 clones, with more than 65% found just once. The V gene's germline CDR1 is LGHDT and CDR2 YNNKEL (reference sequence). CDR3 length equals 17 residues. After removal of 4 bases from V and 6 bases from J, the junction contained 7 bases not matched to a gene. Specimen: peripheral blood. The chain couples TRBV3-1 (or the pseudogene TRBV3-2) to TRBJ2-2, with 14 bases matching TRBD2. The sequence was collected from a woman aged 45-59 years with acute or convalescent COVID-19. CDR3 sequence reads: CASSPARLAGGSGELFF. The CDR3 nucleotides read TGTGCCAGCAGCCCAGCCCGACTAGCGGGGGGGTCCGGGGAGCTGTTTTTT.